This T cell receptor (beta chain) is from a study of CD8 T cells in ankylosing spondylitis (dated by TCRdb to about 2017). Notes on the research overall: To find TCR variants linked to disease, the study profiled T cell receptor beta repertoires in ankylosing spondylitis patients and healthy donors. Samples of peripheral blood were taken, and for ankylosing spondylitis patients, synovial fluid was collected as well. The full study cohort was made up of about two dozen ankylosing spondylitis patients and 95 to 130 healthy donors.

Sequencing relied on an Illumina HiSeq 2500. Quantitative 5'-RACE with molecular barcodes was used to prepare TCR beta libraries. The authors' pipeline ran thus. Disease-linked TCR variants were identified with a new computational method built on a probabilistic model of VDJ rearrangement. TCRdb reprocessed the public reads (quality trimming at Q25 with fastp, clone calling with MiXCR) and kept in-frame beta chains. CDR3 protein sequences are deduplicated, and each keeps its most common genes and DNA. What appears here as the V and J calls and clone size reflects TCRdb's work, not the paper's. The table for this sample lists fewer than 500,000 distinct CDR3 sequences; around 24% of them were counted only once. The leading ten clones occupy 15% to 20% of the sample. The paper as a whole reports these results and caveats: Blood from ankylosing spondylitis patients appeared to be characterized by a TCR beta motif composed of about 8 highly homologous amino acid variants. The disease-linked clones were reported as significantly enriched in matched synovial fluid samples from ankylosing spondylitis patients. Some of the motif variants had been reported before in the synovial fluid and blood of reactive arthritis patients, a finding that suggests common disease-initiation mechanisms. The disease-linked clones showed a CD8+ phenotype and occurred at relatively low frequencies in peripheral blood.

This clonotype has a handful of counts. The antigen it binds to is not known. No per-base quality is available; no much larger clone lies one base away. Trimming removed 7 bases from V and 6 bases from J, leaving 14 bases between the germline ends. Including cysteine and phenylalanine, the CDR3 has 12 amino acids. Just the 36-base CDR3 DNA is kept, in frame starting at base 1. The germline V gene (reference sequence) provides CDR1 DFQATT and CDR2 SNEGSKA. Sequenced input: blood, either unsorted or a sorted T cell fraction (not recorded which). The source of this sequence is a male donor with ankylosing spondylitis. Here the chain combines TRBV20-1 and TRBJ2-3; possibly the D gene is TRBD2, per 6 matching bases. The CDR3 protein: CSGGREADTQYF. DNA sequence: TGCAGTGGGGGTAGGGAGGCGGATACGCAGTATTTT.